These 29 T cell receptor beta chains share one sample of origin, sequenced in a study of neoadjuvant anti-PD-1 for oral cavity cancer (dated by TCRdb to the early 2020s). The library was made by the immunoSEQ multiplex PCR assay. As stored in TCRdb, this immuneACCESS dataset retains in-frame rearrangements with V and J assigned. A fraction of the clones does not appear; measured against another copy, unresolved V genes explain less than half of the discrepancy, and the remainder lacks a known reason. The sample table shows around 60,000 clones, and approximately 79% are seen once. The top ten clonotypes cover 2.5% to 3% of the sample. The time point label for this specimen denotes: before neoadjuvant nivolumab. The sequences come from PBMCs, collected before nivolumab (anti-PD-1) treatment. The receptors come from a person aged 40 to 85 with oral cavity squamous cell carcinoma.

This clone was counted between two and nine times. This chain links TRBV5-1 with TRBJ1-1; D gene ambiguous. The CDR3 is 11 residues long. V lost 6 bases to trimming and J lost 1 base, with 4 bases between them. CDR1 and CDR2 from the germline V gene are SGHRS and YFSETQ. CDR3 DNA: TGCGCCAGCACAGAGAACACTGAAGCTTTCTTT. It is translated as CASTENTEAFF. Using reference TRBV5-1 and TRBJ1-1 for the parts outside the CDR3, the full variable domain is KAGVTQTPRYLIKTRGQQVTLSCSPISGHRSVSWYQQTPGQGLQFLFEYFSETQRNKGNFPGRFSGRQFSNSRSEMNVSTLELGDSALYLCASTENTEAFFGQGTRLTVV.

The J gene is TRBJ1-1, the V gene TRBV7-6; perhaps TRBD1 as D (6 bases). Germline V gene lookup returns CDR1 SGHVS and CDR2 FNYEAQ. The CDR3 length is 13 residues. Trimming took 1 base from V and 4 from J, leaving 7 bases between them. The CDR3 DNA is TGTGCCAGCAGCTTAGGACAGGCCACTGAAGCTTTCTTT. Protein: CASSLGQATEAFF.

The rearrangement links TRBV12-5 to TRBJ2-1; 9 nucleotides agree with TRBD2. Germline V gene data show CDR1 as LGHNT and CDR2 as FRNRAP. The CDR3 runs to 17 residues. Unmatched junction bases numbered 7, after V lost 1 base and J lost 3 bases. In nucleotides, the CDR3 is TGTGCTAGTGGTTTGGGGGTGCGGGAGGGCCTCTACAATGAGCAGTTCTTC. This sequence encodes CASGLGVREGLYNEQFF.

The chain joins TRBV28 to TRBJ1-5, with D possibly being TRBD1 (6 bases). CDR1 is MDHEN and CDR2 is SYDVKM in the germline V gene. CDR3 length: 16 residues. The ends were cut back, 3 bases at V and 3 bases at J, with 15 bases in the middle. The CDR3 bases are TGTGCCAGCAGTTTTGGGGGGGCTGGAGACAATCAGCCCCAGCATTTT. This translates into CASSFGGAGDNQPQHF.

A few counts support this clone. The chain employs TRBV19 and TRBJ2-2; maybe TRBD2 (5 bases). V dropped 3 bases and J dropped 6 bases, with 20 bases sitting between them. Germline V gene sequence: CDR1 LNHDA, CDR2 SQIVND (reference sequence). CDR3 length equals 17 residues. CDR3 in DNA: TGTGCCAGTAGTATGACACTTCCGGGAAGCATAGCCGGGGAGCTGTTTTTT. This gives the protein CASSMTLPGSIAGELFF.

J is TRBJ1-1 and V is TRBV19, with a possible D match to TRBD1 (5 bases). The CDR3 spans 13 residues. Germline-derived CDR1 and CDR2 are LNHDA and SQIVND (reference sequence). The CDR3 DNA reads TGTCCTCTAGTGGCCGACAGGAACACTGAAGCTTTCTTT. Amino acid sequence: CPLVADRNTEAFF.

In this sample, this clone turned up a few times. The rearrangement joins TRBV7-9 to TRBJ1-1, with D perhaps matching TRBD1 (5 bases). This CDR3 has 14 residues. The V end was cut by 6 bases, the J end by 0 bases, with 11 bases between. Germline loops: CDR1 SEHNR, CDR2 FQNEAQ (reference sequence). The CDR3 reads CASSHRNLNTEAFF. The CDR3 DNA follows: TGTGCCAGCAGTCACAGGAACCTGAACACTGAAGCTTTCTTT.

This clone has a handful of counts. The chain carries TRBV18 and TRBJ1-2; D might be TRBD1 (5 bases). The germline V and J ends were trimmed by 5 bases and 5 bases, with 12 bases remaining between them. Germline-derived CDR1 and CDR2 are KGHSH and LQKENI. This CDR3 comprises 13 residues. The CDR3 region has the DNA TGTGCCAGCTCAGGAAAAGACAGTTATGGCTACACCTTC. The encoded protein is CASSGKDSYGYTF.

The chain links TRBV7-2 to TRBJ1-2, with TRBD1 matching 10 bases. The V and J ends lost 8 bases and 5 bases, in that order; junction bases with no gene match: 8. From germline, CDR1 is SGHTA and CDR2 FQGNSA. The CDR3 is made up of 14 amino acids. DNA for the CDR3: TGTGCCAGCTCCCGGCGGACAGGGGGATATGGCTACACCTTC. Protein product: CASSRRTGGYGYTF. Together with reference TRBV7-2 and TRBJ1-2, the CDR3 gives the full variable domain: GAGVSQSPSNKVTEKGKDVELRCDPISGHTALYWYRQSLGQGLEFLIYFQGNSAPDKSGLPSDRFSAERTGGSVSTLTIQRTQQEDSAVYLCASSRRTGGYGYTFGSGTRLTVV.

The chain recombines TRBV7-3 with TRBJ2-3; 11 nucleotides line up with TRBD2. V lost 5 bases to trimming and J lost 6 bases; unmatched junction nucleotides: 10. Germline V gene data show CDR1 as SGHTA and CDR2 as FQGTGA. This CDR3 is 16 amino acids long. CDR3: CASSRELAGGLDTQYF. CDR3 in DNA: TGTGCCAGCAGCAGAGAGCTAGCGGGAGGCCTCGATACGCAGTATTTT.

Only a few counts were recorded for this clone. This chain links TRBV7-9 with TRBJ1-1; a weak D match, TRBD1 (6 bases). Looked up from germline, CDR1 is SEHNR and CDR2 is FQNEAQ (reference sequence). Trimming removed 1 base from V and 6 bases from J, with 18 bases in between. This CDR3 region has 16 residues. The CDR3 nucleotides are TGTGCCAGCAGCTTAGACGAGCCAGGGGTAGGGGCTGAAGCTTTCTTT. It is translated as CASSLDEPGVGAEAFF.

The J gene is TRBJ2-1, the V gene TRBV7-2; 15 positions agree with TRBD2. Germline CDR1 SGHTA, CDR2 FQGNSA. The ends lost 5 bases at V and 8 bases at J; junction bases unmatched: 7. The CDR3 spans 16 residues. The CDR3 bases are TGTGCCAGCAGCCACGGACTAGCGGGGGGGCTGGATGAGCAGTTCTTC. Translation gives CASSHGLAGGLDEQFF.

The gene calls are TRBV2 and TRBJ2-3, with D perhaps TRBD2 (6 bases). CDR3 length equals 15 residues. Trimming removed 1 base from V and 5 bases from J, with 13 bases in between. Germline V CDR1 and CDR2: SNHLY, FYNNEI. The CDR3, as DNA: TGTGCCAGCAGTGAAGGTGCGGGGCCGAAAGATACGCAGTATTTT. It translates to CASSEGAGPKDTQYF.

CDR3 loop: CASSLNPGISGNTIYF. The CDR3, as DNA: TGTGCCAGCAGCTTGAACCCGGGCATCTCTGGAAACACCATATATTTT. The V and J genes are TRBV7-6 and TRBJ1-3; the D is unclear. Germline lookup yields CDR1 SGHVS and CDR2 FNYEAQ. The CDR3 has 16 amino acids. Trimming removed 3 bases at V and 0 bases at J, with 12 bases between.

This clone was seen a handful of times. This sequence joins TRBV5-6 and TRBJ1-1; TRBD1 might be the D (5 bases). The ends were cut back, 1 base at V and 7 bases at J, with 14 bases in the middle. Germline CDR1 is SGHDT and CDR2 is YYEEEE. The CDR3 length is 14 residues. The DNA of the CDR3 is TGTGCCAGCAGCTTGCAGGCAGGGTCGGGTGAAGCTTTCTTT. The encoded protein is CASSLQAGSGEAFF.

The sample holds many counts of this clone. The rearrangement uses TRBV2 and TRBJ1-1, with a possible D match to TRBD1 (6 bases). The CDR3 totals 17 residues. Trimming pared 8 bases from V and 3 bases from J, leaving 25 bases between. Germline V gives CDR1 SNHLY, CDR2 FYNNEI. CDR3 bases: TGTGCCAGCGTCCCTCTTGGCTCAGGGACATCGGACACTGAAGCTTTCTTT. The encoded protein is CASVPLGSGTSDTEAFF.

This chain connects TRBV6-6 to TRBJ2-7, with D hard to call. CDR1 is MNHNY, CDR2 SVGAGI, per germline (reference sequence). V was pared by 4 bases and J by 1 base, with 11 bases between. CDR3 size: 14 residues. CDR3 bases: TGTGCCAGCAGTTCCTTCACAGAGTCCTACGAGCAGTACTTC. Protein: CASSSFTESYEQYF.

The table lists this clone with a few counts. The rearrangement links TRBV18 to TRBJ1-2; no reliable D call. The CDR3 has 17 amino acids. The germline V gene encodes CDR1 KGHSH and CDR2 LQKENI. V was clipped by 1 base and J by 6 bases, with 21 bases between them. CDR3 coding DNA: TGTGCCAGCTCACCACGTCGCGGGTCACGCGAATGGGATGGCTACACCTTC. It encodes CASSPRRGSREWDGYTF.

This chain joins TRBV5-1 and TRBJ1-4; TRBD1 is a possible D gene (6 bases). This CDR3 is 14 amino acids long. CDR1 and CDR2 from the germline V gene are SGHRS and YFSETQ. The V and J ends lost 0 bases and 12 bases respectively, with 15 bases between them. CDR3 protein: CASSLGYRVGELFF. The CDR3 DNA reads as TGCGCCAGCAGCTTGGGTTACAGGGTAGGAGAACTGTTTTTT.

V usage is TRBV30 and J usage is TRBJ2-2; the D gene is possibly TRBD2 (6 bases). The CDR3 consists of 13 residues. Germline CDR1 is GTSNPN and CDR2 is SVGIG (reference sequence). Trimming removed 2 bases from V and 8 bases from J, with 12 bases in between. CDR3 residues: CAWSLGTPGELFF. CDR3 in DNA: TGTGCCTGGAGTCTCGGGACTCCGGGGGAGCTGTTTTTT.

As concerns this clone: The junction differs from germline at one of its ends, possibly a read error. The rearrangement joins TRBV20-1 to TRBJ1-4, with a tentative D call TRBD1 (5 bases). CDR3 length equals 8 residues. CDR1 is DFQATT and CDR2 is SNEGSKA in the germline V gene (reference sequence). CDR3 DNA: TGCAGTGCTTGTCCGGGGCTTTTT. Translated: CSACPGLF.

This clone was observed a few times. The J gene is TRBJ2-7, the V gene TRBV5-1, with unresolved D. Germline values: CDR1 SGHRS, CDR2 YFSETQ. This CDR3 is 13 amino acids long. Trimming shortened V by 0 bases and J by 2 bases, and 6 bases separated the two germline ends. CDR3 DNA: TGCGCCAGCAGCTTGGCGGCACCCTACGAGCAGTACTTC. Translating it yields CASSLAAPYEQYF.

The chain is built from TRBV7-9 and TRBJ2-7; 9 nucleotides match TRBD2. Germline trimming cut 3 bases from V and 2 bases from J; bases unmatched to any gene: 8. Per the germline V gene, CDR1 is SEHNR and CDR2 is FQNEAQ (reference sequence). The CDR3 loop spans 16 amino acids. The CDR3 protein is CASSFTLAGITYEQYF. The CDR3 bases are TGTGCCAGCAGCTTCACCCTAGCGGGAATAACCTACGAGCAGTACTTC.

J is TRBJ1-1 and V is TRBV6-4; 11 bases line up with TRBD1. Trimming removed 2 bases from V and 5 bases from J; junction bases left unmatched: 22. Per the germline V gene, CDR1 is MRHNA and CDR2 is SNTAGT. The CDR3 sequence is 21 residues long. This CDR3 reads CASSDELSRPGQGALETEAFF. CDR3 bases: TGTGCCAGCAGTGACGAGTTGAGTCGCCCAGGACAGGGGGCTTTAGAGACTGAAGCTTTCTTT.

This clone occurred a few times. This sequence joins TRBV5-1 and TRBJ1-1; maybe TRBD1 (5 bases). Germline lookup yields CDR1 SGHRS and CDR2 YFSETQ. Trimming took 1 base from V and 5 from J, leaving 15 bases between them. The CDR3 has 15 residues. In nucleotides, the CDR3 is TGCGCCAGCAGCTTGACGGGGGAGTGGGAGACTGAAGCTTTCTTT. It translates to CASSLTGEWETEAFF. Using reference TRBV5-1 and TRBJ1-1 for the parts outside the CDR3, the full variable domain is KAGVTQTPRYLIKTRGQQVTLSCSPISGHRSVSWYQQTPGQGLQFLFEYFSETQRNKGNFPGRFSGRQFSNSRSEMNVSTLELGDSALYLCASSLTGEWETEAFFGQGTRLTVV.

The genes are TRBV27 and TRBJ2-2; D is unresolved. V gave up 5 bases and J gave up 9 bases, with 10 bases separating them. This CDR3 is 12 amino acids long. CDR1 MNHEY and CDR2 SMNVEV come from the germline V gene (reference sequence). The DNA for the CDR3 is TGTGCCAGCAGTCCCCTTCATCGGGAGCTGTTTTTT. Amino acids: CASSPLHRELFF.

V usage is TRBV10-3 and J usage is TRBJ2-1; 9 bases map to TRBD2. V gave up 5 bases and J gave up 4 bases; unmatched junction bases: 3. Germline V gene sequence: CDR1 ENHRY, CDR2 SYGVKD. The CDR3 is 14 amino acids. The CDR3 sequence: CAISSSGAYNEQFF. The CDR3 DNA reads TGTGCCATCAGTTCTAGCGGGGCATACAATGAGCAGTTCTTC.

The rearrangement uses TRBV7-9 and TRBJ2-1; D not certain. V shed 2 bases and J shed 9 bases, with 14 bases lying between them. From germline, CDR1 is SEHNR and CDR2 FQNEAQ (reference sequence). This CDR3 is 14 amino acids long. In DNA, the CDR3 is TGTGCCAGCAGCTTATCCGGGTCACATCGTGAGCAGTTCTTC. It encodes CASSLSGSHREQFF.

V and J are TRBV19 and TRBJ1-4, with 8 bases lining up with TRBD1. Germline V gene lookup returns CDR1 LNHDA and CDR2 SQIVND (reference sequence). This CDR3 spans 16 amino acids. The V gene end was trimmed by 7 bases and the J gene end by 14 bases; junction bases not matched to a gene: 21. CDR3 nucleotides: TGTGCCAGTAATGGGGGTTTCGACAGGGGTCGCGCACACCTGTTTTTT. This gives the protein CASNGGFDRGRAHLFF.